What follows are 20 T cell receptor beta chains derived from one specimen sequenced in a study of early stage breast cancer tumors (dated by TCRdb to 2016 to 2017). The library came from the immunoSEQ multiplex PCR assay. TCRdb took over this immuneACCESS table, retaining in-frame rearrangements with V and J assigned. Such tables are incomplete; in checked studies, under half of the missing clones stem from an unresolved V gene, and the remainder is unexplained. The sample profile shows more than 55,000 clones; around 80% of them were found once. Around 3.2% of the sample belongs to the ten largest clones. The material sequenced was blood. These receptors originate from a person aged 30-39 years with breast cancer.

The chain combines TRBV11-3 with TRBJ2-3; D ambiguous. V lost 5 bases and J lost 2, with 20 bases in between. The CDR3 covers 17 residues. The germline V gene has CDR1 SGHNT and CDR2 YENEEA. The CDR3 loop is CASSLRSQGFSTDTQYF. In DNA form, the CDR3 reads TGTGCCAGCAGCCTCCGGTCCCAAGGGTTTTCCACAGATACGCAGTATTTT.

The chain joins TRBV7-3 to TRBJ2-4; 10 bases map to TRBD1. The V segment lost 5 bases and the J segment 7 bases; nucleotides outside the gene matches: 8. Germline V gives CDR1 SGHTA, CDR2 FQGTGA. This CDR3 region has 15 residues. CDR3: CASSVRQGAGNIQYF. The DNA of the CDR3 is TGTGCCAGCAGCGTCAGACAGGGGGCCGGTAACATTCAGTACTTC.

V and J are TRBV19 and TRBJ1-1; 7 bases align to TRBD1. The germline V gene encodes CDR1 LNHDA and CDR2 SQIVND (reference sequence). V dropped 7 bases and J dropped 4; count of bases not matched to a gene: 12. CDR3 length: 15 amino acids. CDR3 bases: TGTGCCAGTAAGATTGAGGGGGCTGGGGCCACTGAAGCTTTCTTT. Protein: CASKIEGAGATEAFF. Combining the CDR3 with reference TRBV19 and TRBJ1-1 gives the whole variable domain DGGITQSPKYLFRKEGQNVTLSCEQNLNHDAMYWYRQDPGQGLRLIYYSQIVNDFQKGDIAEGYSVSREKKESFPLTVTSAQKNPTAFYLCASKIEGAGATEAFFGQGTRLTVV.

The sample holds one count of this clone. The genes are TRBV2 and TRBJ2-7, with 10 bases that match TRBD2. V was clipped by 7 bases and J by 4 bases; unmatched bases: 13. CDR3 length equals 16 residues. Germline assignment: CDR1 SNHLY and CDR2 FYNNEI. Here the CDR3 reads CASKKREGLGWYEQYF. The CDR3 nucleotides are TGTGCCAGCAAGAAGCGGGAGGGTTTGGGTTGGTACGAGCAGTACTTC.

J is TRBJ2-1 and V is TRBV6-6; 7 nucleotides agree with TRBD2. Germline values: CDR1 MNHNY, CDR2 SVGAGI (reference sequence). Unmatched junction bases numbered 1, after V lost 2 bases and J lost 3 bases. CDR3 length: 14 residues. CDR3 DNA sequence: TGTGCCAGCAGTTACGAGCGGGACTACAATGAGCAGTTCTTC. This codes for CASSYERDYNEQFF.

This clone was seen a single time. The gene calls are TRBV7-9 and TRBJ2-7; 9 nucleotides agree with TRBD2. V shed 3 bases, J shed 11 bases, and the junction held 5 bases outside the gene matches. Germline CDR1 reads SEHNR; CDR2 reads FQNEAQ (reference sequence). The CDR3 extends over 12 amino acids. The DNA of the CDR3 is TGTGCCAGCAGCTTCCCCGAGCGGGAGGAGTACTTC. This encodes CASSFPEREEYF. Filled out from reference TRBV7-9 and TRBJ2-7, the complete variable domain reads DTGVSQNPRHKITKRGQNVTFRCDPISEHNRLYWYRQTLGQGPEFLTYFQNEAQLEKSRLLSDRFSAERPKGSFSTLEIQRTEQGDSAMYLCASSFPEREEYFGPGTRLTVT.

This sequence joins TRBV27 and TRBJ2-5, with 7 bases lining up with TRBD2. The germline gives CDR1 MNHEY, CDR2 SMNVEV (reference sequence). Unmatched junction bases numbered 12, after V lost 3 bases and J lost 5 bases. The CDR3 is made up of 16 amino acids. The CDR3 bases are TGTGCCAGCAGTTTGGGCTTTCGCGGGAGAGGTGAGACCCAGTACTTC. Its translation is CASSLGFRGRGETQYF.

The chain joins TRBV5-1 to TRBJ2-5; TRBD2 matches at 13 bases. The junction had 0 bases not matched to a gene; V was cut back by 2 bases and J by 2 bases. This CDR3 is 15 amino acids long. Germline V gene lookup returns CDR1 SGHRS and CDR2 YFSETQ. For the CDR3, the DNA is TGCGCCAGCAGCTTACTAGCGGGAGGGCAAGAGACCCAGTACTTC. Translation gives CASSLLAGGQETQYF.

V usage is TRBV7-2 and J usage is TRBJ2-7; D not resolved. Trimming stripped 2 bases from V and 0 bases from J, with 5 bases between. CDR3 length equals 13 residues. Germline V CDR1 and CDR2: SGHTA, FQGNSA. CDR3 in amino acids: CASSLKASYEQYF. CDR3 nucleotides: TGTGCCAGCAGCTTAAAGGCCTCCTACGAGCAGTACTTC.

The CDR3 sequence is CASSLVVAPYEQYF. The CDR3 DNA follows: TGTGCCAGCAGCTTAGTGGTAGCTCCCTACGAGCAGTACTTC. V is TRBV7-9 and J is TRBJ2-7; D gene ambiguous. The CDR3 totals 14 residues. Per germline, CDR1 SEHNR and CDR2 FQNEAQ (reference sequence). The V and J ends lost 1 base and 2 bases respectively, with 9 bases between them.

This CDR3 reads CASSLVRGLALSYNEQFF. The DNA of the CDR3 is TGTGCCAGCAGCTTAGTGAGAGGACTAGCCCTTTCCTACAATGAGCAGTTCTTC. The rearrangement uses TRBV7-2 and TRBJ2-1, with 8 nucleotides matching TRBD2. CDR1 SGHTA and CDR2 FQGNSA come from the germline V gene. The CDR3 spans 18 residues. Unmatched junction bases numbered 9, after V lost 1 base and J lost 1 base.

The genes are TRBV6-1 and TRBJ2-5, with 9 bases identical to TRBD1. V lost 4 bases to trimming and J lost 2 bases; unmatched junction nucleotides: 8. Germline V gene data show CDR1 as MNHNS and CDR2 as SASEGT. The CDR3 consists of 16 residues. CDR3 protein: CASSGDRVRGQETQYF. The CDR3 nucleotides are TGTGCCAGCAGTGGGGACAGGGTGAGGGGTCAAGAGACCCAGTACTTC.

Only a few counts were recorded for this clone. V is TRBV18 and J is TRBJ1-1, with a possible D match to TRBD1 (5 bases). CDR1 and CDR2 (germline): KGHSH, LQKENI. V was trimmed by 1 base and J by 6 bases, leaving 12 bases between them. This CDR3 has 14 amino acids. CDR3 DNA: TGTGCCAGCTCACCACTTTGGGACGGCTCTGAAGCTTTCTTT. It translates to CASSPLWDGSEAFF. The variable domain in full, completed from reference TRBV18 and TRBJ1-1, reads NAGVMQNPRHLVRRRGQEARLRCSPMKGHSHVYWYRQLPEEGLKFMVYLQKENIIDESGMPKERFSAEFPKEGPSILRIQQVVRGDSAAYFCASSPLWDGSEAFFGQGTRLTVV.

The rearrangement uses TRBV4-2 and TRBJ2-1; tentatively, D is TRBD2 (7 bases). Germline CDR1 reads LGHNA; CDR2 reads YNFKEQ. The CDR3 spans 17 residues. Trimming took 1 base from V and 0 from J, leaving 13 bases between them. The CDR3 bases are TGTGCCAGCAGCCAAGGGACTAGGGGGAGCTCCTACAATGAGCAGTTCTTC. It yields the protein CASSQGTRGSSYNEQFF.

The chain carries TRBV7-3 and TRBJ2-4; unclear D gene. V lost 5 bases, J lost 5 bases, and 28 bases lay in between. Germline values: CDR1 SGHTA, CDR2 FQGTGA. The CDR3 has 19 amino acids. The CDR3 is CASSPTTPAPQKKENIQYF. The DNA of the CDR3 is TGTGCCAGCAGCCCGACGACACCCGCCCCGCAAAAAAAAGAAAACATTCAGTACTTC.

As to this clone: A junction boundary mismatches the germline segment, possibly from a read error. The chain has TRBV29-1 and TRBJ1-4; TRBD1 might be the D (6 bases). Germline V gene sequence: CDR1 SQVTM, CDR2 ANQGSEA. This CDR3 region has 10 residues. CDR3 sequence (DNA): TGCAGCGTTGAAAAGGGGGGACCGATTTTT. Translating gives CSVEKGGPIF.

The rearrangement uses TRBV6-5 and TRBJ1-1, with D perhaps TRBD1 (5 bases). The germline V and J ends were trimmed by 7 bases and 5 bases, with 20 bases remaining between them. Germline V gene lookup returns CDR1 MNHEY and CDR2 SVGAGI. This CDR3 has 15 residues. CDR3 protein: CASTRTVGVGTEAFF. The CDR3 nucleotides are TGTGCCAGCACCCGAACCGTAGGGGTAGGGACTGAAGCTTTCTTT.

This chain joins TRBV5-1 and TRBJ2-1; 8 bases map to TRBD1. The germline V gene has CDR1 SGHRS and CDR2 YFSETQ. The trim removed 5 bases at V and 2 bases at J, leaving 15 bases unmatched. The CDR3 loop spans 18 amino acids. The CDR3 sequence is CASRPLFTLTGAYNEQFF. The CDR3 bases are TGCGCCAGCAGGCCTCTTTTTACCTTGACAGGGGCCTACAATGAGCAGTTCTTC.

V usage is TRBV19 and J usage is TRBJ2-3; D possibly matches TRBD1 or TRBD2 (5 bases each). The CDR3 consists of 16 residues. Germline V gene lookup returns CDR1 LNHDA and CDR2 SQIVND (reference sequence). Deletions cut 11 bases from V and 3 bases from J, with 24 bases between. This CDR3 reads CAGVETGNWGTDTQYF. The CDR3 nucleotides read TGTGCCGGAGTGGAAACGGGGAACTGGGGGACAGATACGCAGTATTTT.

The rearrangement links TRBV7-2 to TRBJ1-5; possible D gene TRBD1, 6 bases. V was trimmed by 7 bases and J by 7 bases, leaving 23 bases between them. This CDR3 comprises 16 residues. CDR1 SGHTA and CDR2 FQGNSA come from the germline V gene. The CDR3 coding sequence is TGTGCCAGCACCAAGATCGTTGGGGGCTTAGACCAGCCCCAGCATTTT. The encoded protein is CASTKIVGGLDQPQHF.